This is a list of T cell receptor beta chains from one sample in a study of graft-versus-host responses after intestinal transplantation. These receptors have no known antigen. Generated by immunoSEQ multiplex PCR, the TCRdb table keeps only in-frame clones and is missing some. The table shows roughly 100,000 clones, with less than 90% occurring only once. The material was unstimulated CD4+ T cells sorted from spleen or lymph node cells, obtained before intestinal transplant. These receptors all stem from a human donor who received an intestinal transplant. CDR3s include the opening cysteine and the closing phenylalanine or tryptophan. The order of the fields is D gene, J gene, clone size, V gene, CDR3 length, CDR3 protein, CDR3 DNA. A D gene is named only where the DNA matches it firmly. Clone size is not always given. Where it is, it says once, few, many or a class for expanded clones.

d_call: NA
j_call: TRBJ1-5
clone_size: NA
v_call: TRBV4-1
cdr3_length: 15
cdr3_aa: CASSRLVRSNQPQHF
cdr3_nt: TGCGCCAGCAGCCGTTTGGTGAGGAGCAATCAGCCCCAGCATTTT

d_call: NA
j_call: TRBJ2-3
clone_size: NA
v_call: TRBV7-9
cdr3_length: 14
cdr3_aa: CASGLGTLTDTQYF
cdr3_nt: TGTGCCAGCGGGCTTGGGACCCTCACAGATACGCAGTATTTT

d_call: NA
j_call: TRBJ2-4
clone_size: NA
v_call: TRBV11-2
cdr3_length: 18
cdr3_aa: CASSSLRVQSVAKNIQYF
cdr3_nt: TGTGCCAGCAGCTCCCTTCGGGTTCAGTCCGTGGCCAAAAACATTCAGTACTTC

d_call: TRBD2
j_call: TRBJ2-5
clone_size: NA
v_call: TRBV10-1
cdr3_length: 13
cdr3_aa: CASQRERRETQYF
cdr3_nt: TGCGCCAGTCAGCGGGAAAGGCGAGAGACCCAGTACTTC

d_call: TRBD1
j_call: TRBJ2-5
clone_size: NA
v_call: TRBV27
cdr3_length: 14
cdr3_aa: CASGDRGYRETQYF
cdr3_nt: TGTGCCAGCGGGGACAGGGGCTATAGAGAGACCCAGTACTTC

d_call: NA
j_call: TRBJ2-7
clone_size: NA
v_call: TRBV7-2
cdr3_length: 12
cdr3_aa: CASSHPSGEQYF
cdr3_nt: TGTGCCAGCAGCCACCCGTCAGGGGAGCAGTACTTC

d_call: TRBD2
j_call: TRBJ2-1
clone_size: few
v_call: TRBV28
cdr3_length: 18
cdr3_aa: CASSLGLWGGRGLDEQFF
cdr3_nt: TGTGCCAGCAGTTTAGGGCTCTGGGGCGGGAGGGGTTTGGATGAGCAGTTCTTC

d_call: NA
j_call: TRBJ2-4
clone_size: NA
v_call: TRBV7-2
cdr3_length: 17
cdr3_aa: CASSLVSGFMSKNIQYF
cdr3_nt: TGTGCCAGCAGCCTCGTTTCCGGGTTTATGTCCAAAAACATTCAGTACTTC

d_call: NA
j_call: TRBJ1-2
clone_size: NA
v_call: TRBV30
cdr3_length: 11
cdr3_aa: CASIRGYGYTF
cdr3_nt: TGTGCTTCCATTCGGGGCTATGGCTACACCTTC

d_call: TRBD1
j_call: TRBJ1-2
clone_size: NA
v_call: TRBV6-5
cdr3_length: 14
cdr3_aa: CASTSGGGDRGYTF
cdr3_nt: TGTGCCAGCACCTCAGGGGGAGGGGATAGGGGCTACACCTTC

d_call: TRBD1
j_call: TRBJ1-4
clone_size: NA
v_call: TRBV5-4
cdr3_length: 14
cdr3_aa: CASSFRDREEKLFF
cdr3_nt: TGTGCCAGCAGCTTCCGGGACAGAGAGGAAAAACTGTTTTTT

d_call: TRBD1
j_call: TRBJ2-7
clone_size: NA
v_call: TRBV5-1
cdr3_length: 16
cdr3_aa: CASSFLGQAESYEQYF
cdr3_nt: TGCGCCAGCAGCTTTCTGGGACAGGCGGAGTCCTACGAGCAGTACTTC

d_call: NA
j_call: TRBJ1-6
clone_size: few
v_call: TRBV6-6
cdr3_length: 14
cdr3_aa: CASRVSSYNSPLHF
cdr3_nt: TGTGCCAGCAGGGTTAGCTCCTATAATTCACCCCTCCACTTT

d_call: NA
j_call: TRBJ1-5
clone_size: NA
v_call: TRBV7-2
cdr3_length: 18
cdr3_aa: CASSATSPGASRSWPQHF
cdr3_nt: TGTGCCAGCAGCGCAACATCTCCCGGGGCCAGTAGAAGTTGGCCCCAGCATTTT

d_call: TRBD1
j_call: TRBJ1-1
clone_size: few
v_call: TRBV5-1
cdr3_length: 17
cdr3_aa: CASSLDRDRGSNTEAFF
cdr3_nt: TGCGCCAGCAGCTTGGACCGGGACAGGGGTTCGAACACTGAAGCTTTCTTT

d_call: NA
j_call: TRBJ2-5
clone_size: NA
v_call: TRBV18
cdr3_length: 14
cdr3_aa: CASSPRQEQETQYF
cdr3_nt: TGTGCCAGCTCACCACGACAAGAACAAGAGACCCAGTACTTC

d_call: NA
j_call: TRBJ2-3
clone_size: NA
v_call: TRBV7-2
cdr3_length: 14
cdr3_aa: CASSLLLGADTQYF
cdr3_nt: TGTGCCAGCAGCTTGCTTCTAGGGGCAGATACGCAGTATTTT

d_call: NA
j_call: TRBJ2-7
clone_size: NA
v_call: TRBV4-1
cdr3_length: 12
cdr3_aa: CASSQDWGEQYF
cdr3_nt: TGCGCCAGCAGCCAAGACTGGGGCGAGCAGTACTTC

d_call: NA
j_call: TRBJ1-1
clone_size: NA
v_call: TRBV6-5
cdr3_length: 14
cdr3_aa: CASSYSGARPEAFF
cdr3_nt: TGTGCCAGCAGTTACTCCGGGGCGCGCCCTGAAGCTTTCTTT

d_call: TRBD1
j_call: TRBJ1-1
clone_size: NA
v_call: TRBV5-6
cdr3_length: 12
cdr3_aa: CASSLVQGAAFF
cdr3_nt: TGTGCCAGCAGCTTGGTACAGGGGGCGGCTTTCTTT

d_call: NA
j_call: TRBJ2-7
clone_size: NA
v_call: TRBV9
cdr3_length: 15
cdr3_aa: CASSVGRGPSYEQYF
cdr3_nt: TGTGCCAGCAGCGTAGGGAGGGGCCCCTCCTACGAGCAGTACTTC

d_call: NA
j_call: TRBJ1-6
clone_size: NA
v_call: TRBV9
cdr3_length: 17
cdr3_aa: CASSARQIISYNSPLHF
cdr3_nt: TGTGCCAGCAGCGCCCGACAGATAATCTCCTATAATTCACCCCTCCACTTT

d_call: TRBD1
j_call: TRBJ2-1
clone_size: NA
v_call: TRBV5-1
cdr3_length: 14
cdr3_aa: CASSSGTGRNEQFF
cdr3_nt: TGCGCCAGCAGCTCCGGGACAGGGCGCAATGAGCAGTTCTTC

d_call: TRBD1
j_call: TRBJ2-5
clone_size: NA
v_call: TRBV19
cdr3_length: 15
cdr3_aa: CASSISRGRGETQYF
cdr3_nt: TGTGCCAGTAGTATCTCCAGGGGGCGCGGAGAGACCCAGTACTTC

d_call: NA
j_call: TRBJ2-3
clone_size: NA
v_call: TRBV6-5
cdr3_length: 14
cdr3_aa: CASSWTSSTDTQYF
cdr3_nt: TGTGCCAGCAGTTGGACATCTAGCACAGATACGCAGTATTTT

d_call: TRBD2
j_call: TRBJ2-3
clone_size: NA
v_call: TRBV4-1
cdr3_length: 16
cdr3_aa: CASSRVPGLAGDTQYF
cdr3_nt: TGCGCCAGCAGCCGAGTACCGGGACTAGCGGGAGATACGCAGTATTTT

d_call: NA
j_call: TRBJ2-7
clone_size: NA
v_call: TRBV4-1
cdr3_length: 15
cdr3_aa: CASSRGPRSSYEQYF
cdr3_nt: TGCGCCAGCAGCCGAGGGCCCAGGAGCTCCTACGAGCAGTACTTC

d_call: NA
j_call: TRBJ2-4
clone_size: NA
v_call: TRBV2
cdr3_length: 17
cdr3_aa: CASSSLVVRQPWDIQYF
cdr3_nt: TGTGCCAGCAGTAGTCTAGTAGTGAGACAGCCTTGGGACATTCAGTACTTC

d_call: NA
j_call: TRBJ1-6
clone_size: NA
v_call: TRBV6-5
cdr3_length: 13
cdr3_aa: CASSYFLHSPLHF
cdr3_nt: TGTGCCAGCAGTTACTTTTTACATTCACCCCTCCACTTT

d_call: TRBD2
j_call: TRBJ2-4
clone_size: NA
v_call: TRBV28
cdr3_length: 16
cdr3_aa: CASRPLLAAPGNIQYF
cdr3_nt: TGTGCCAGCAGACCCCTCCTAGCGGCACCCGGTAACATTCAGTACTTC

d_call: TRBD2
j_call: TRBJ2-3
clone_size: NA
v_call: TRBV2
cdr3_length: 15
cdr3_aa: CASSDASGAPDTQYF
cdr3_nt: TGTGCCAGCAGTGATGCTAGCGGGGCCCCAGATACGCAGTATTTT

d_call: TRBD2
j_call: TRBJ2-3
clone_size: NA
v_call: TRBV6-1
cdr3_length: 16
cdr3_aa: CASSVLSSGSTDTQYF
cdr3_nt: TGTGCCAGCAGTGTTTTGAGTAGCGGGAGCACAGATACGCAGTATTTT

d_call: NA
j_call: TRBJ1-2
clone_size: NA
v_call: TRBV5-5
cdr3_length: 14
cdr3_aa: CASSLGPDYYGYTF
cdr3_nt: TGTGCCAGCAGCTTGGGCCCCGACTACTATGGCTACACCTTC

d_call: TRBD2
j_call: TRBJ2-3
clone_size: NA
v_call: TRBV28
cdr3_length: 20
cdr3_aa: CASSLSGTSGTLWGTDTQYF
cdr3_nt: TGTGCCAGCAGTTTATCAGGGACCAGCGGGACTTTATGGGGCACAGATACGCAGTATTTT

d_call: NA
j_call: TRBJ1-5
clone_size: NA
v_call: TRBV2
cdr3_length: 15
cdr3_aa: CASSEALPSNQPQHF
cdr3_nt: TGTGCCAGCAGTGAAGCGCTTCCCTCCAATCAGCCCCAGCATTTT

d_call: TRBD2
j_call: TRBJ2-3
clone_size: once
v_call: TRBV19
cdr3_length: 14
cdr3_aa: CAAGSGGFTDTQYF
cdr3_nt: TGTGCCGCGGGCAGCGGGGGGTTCACAGATACGCAGTATTTT

d_call: NA
j_call: TRBJ2-5
clone_size: NA
v_call: TRBV7-6
cdr3_length: 14
cdr3_aa: CASSPGNAYETQYF
cdr3_nt: TGTGCCAGCAGCCCCGGGAACGCTTATGAGACCCAGTACTTC

d_call: NA
j_call: TRBJ2-5
clone_size: NA
v_call: TRBV4-2
cdr3_length: 12
cdr3_aa: CASSHLQETQYF
cdr3_nt: TGTGCCAGCAGCCACCTCCAAGAGACCCAGTACTTC

d_call: NA
j_call: TRBJ1-2
clone_size: NA
v_call: TRBV29-1
cdr3_length: 15
cdr3_aa: CSVDPFGGGRYGYTF
cdr3_nt: TGCAGCGTTGATCCCTTTGGGGGCGGCCGCTATGGCTACACCTTC

d_call: TRBD2
j_call: TRBJ2-5
clone_size: NA
v_call: TRBV5-1
cdr3_length: 16
cdr3_aa: CASSVLGGGAGETQYF
cdr3_nt: TGCGCCAGCAGCGTGCTGGGCGGGGGGGCCGGGGAGACCCAGTACTTC

d_call: NA
j_call: TRBJ1-2
clone_size: NA
v_call: TRBV6-1
cdr3_length: 13
cdr3_aa: CASCEVGNYGYTF
cdr3_nt: TGTGCCAGCTGCGAGGTGGGGAACTATGGCTACACCTTC

d_call: NA
j_call: TRBJ2-7
clone_size: NA
v_call: TRBV5-1
cdr3_length: 14
cdr3_aa: CASSPRGGSYEQYF
cdr3_nt: TGCGCCAGCAGCCCCCGAGGAGGCTCCTACGAGCAGTACTTC

d_call: TRBD2
j_call: TRBJ2-7
clone_size: NA
v_call: TRBV30
cdr3_length: 18
cdr3_aa: CAWRQSGTSGKNRYEQYF
cdr3_nt: TGTGCCTGGAGGCAATCCGGGACTAGCGGGAAAAACCGCTACGAGCAGTACTTC

d_call: NA
j_call: TRBJ1-4
clone_size: NA
v_call: TRBV28
cdr3_length: 14
cdr3_aa: CASSIQGPEEKLFF
cdr3_nt: TGTGCCAGCAGTATACAGGGCCCTGAGGAAAAACTGTTTTTT

d_call: TRBD1
j_call: TRBJ2-5
clone_size: NA
v_call: TRBV12-5
cdr3_length: 14
cdr3_aa: CASGSGQGIETQYF
cdr3_nt: TGTGCTAGTGGTTCGGGACAGGGTATAGAGACCCAGTACTTC

d_call: TRBD1
j_call: TRBJ2-3
clone_size: NA
v_call: TRBV10-3
cdr3_length: 20
cdr3_aa: CAISELAGTGTISSTDTQYF
cdr3_nt: TGTGCCATCAGTGAACTAGCTGGGACAGGGACGATCTCTAGCACAGATACGCAGTATTTT

d_call: NA
j_call: TRBJ2-5
clone_size: NA
v_call: TRBV6-5
cdr3_length: 14
cdr3_aa: CASGRGVVQETQYF
cdr3_nt: TGTGCCAGCGGCCGAGGGGTAGTTCAAGAGACCCAGTACTTC

d_call: NA
j_call: TRBJ2-5
clone_size: once
v_call: TRBV2
cdr3_length: 11
cdr3_aa: CASAGAETQYF
cdr3_nt: TGTGCCAGCGCCGGTGCGGAGACCCAGTACTTC

d_call: NA
j_call: TRBJ1-3
clone_size: NA
v_call: TRBV7-3
cdr3_length: 15
cdr3_aa: CASSLTEGSGNTIYF
cdr3_nt: TGTGCCAGCAGCTTAACTGAGGGCTCTGGAAACACCATATATTTT

d_call: NA
j_call: TRBJ2-1
clone_size: NA
v_call: TRBV9
cdr3_length: 16
cdr3_aa: CASSVYLTGAYNEQFF
cdr3_nt: TGTGCCAGCAGCGTATACCTGACGGGGGCATACAATGAGCAGTTCTTC

d_call: NA
j_call: TRBJ1-1
clone_size: few
v_call: TRBV6-8
cdr3_length: 11
cdr3_aa: CASSSDSEAFF
cdr3_nt: TGTGCCAGCAGTTCCGACAGTGAAGCTTTCTTT

d_call: TRBD1
j_call: TRBJ2-1
clone_size: once
v_call: TRBV10-3
cdr3_length: 15
cdr3_aa: CAISGAGTASNEQFF
cdr3_nt: TGTGCCATCAGTGGAGCCGGGACAGCCTCGAATGAGCAGTTCTTC

d_call: NA
j_call: TRBJ2-5
clone_size: NA
v_call: TRBV30
cdr3_length: 14
cdr3_aa: CAWTTRVRQETQYF
cdr3_nt: TGTGCCTGGACTACGCGGGTTAGGCAAGAGACCCAGTACTTC